This is a list of T cell receptor beta chains from one sample in a study of glioma-infiltrating T cells after dendritic cell vaccination. Data came from immunoSEQ multiplex PCR; TCRdb stores just in-frame clones and leaves some out. Of about 76,000 clones listed, roughly 84% are singletons. Sequenced here: blood, sampled after dendritic cell vaccination. The receptor source for this set is a human donor with glioblastoma. Both conserved end residues are part of each CDR3. The order of the fields is D gene, J gene, clone size, V gene, CDR3 DNA, CDR3 protein. The D gene is left open where the match is weak. Not every row has a clone size; where given, it reads once, few, many or a size class.

>TRBD2|TRBJ2-7|-|TRBV7-9
TGTGCCAGCAGCCCAGGCCTAGCGGTCCACGAGCAGTACTTC
CASSPGLAVHEQYF
>-|TRBJ1-2|-|TRBV5-1
TGCGCCAGCAGCTTGGCTTCGGGTATCGGCTATGGCTACACCTTC
CASSLASGIGYGYTF
>-|TRBJ2-2|-|TRBV7-9
TGTGCCAGCAGCGTCGGACAGCTTAACACCGGGGAGCTGTTTTTT
CASSVGQLNTGELFF
>-|TRBJ1-3|-|TRBV5-4
TGTGCCAGCAGCGAATACATCTCTGGAAACACCATATATTTT
CASSEYISGNTIYF
>TRBD1|TRBJ2-5|-|TRBV5-1
TGCGCCAGCAGGAAAACCGGGACAGTCCACCAAGAGACCCAGTACTTC
CASRKTGTVHQETQYF
>TRBD1|TRBJ2-7|-|TRBV2
TGTGCCAGCAGTAGGGACAGGGACTACTTC
CASSRDRDYF
>TRBD1|TRBJ1-5|-|TRBV25-1
TGTGCCAGCAAGACAGGGGGCCAGCCCCAGCATTTT
CASKTGGQPQHF
>TRBD2|TRBJ2-3|-|TRBV27
TGTGCAACCAGACTAGCGGGGGCAGATACGCAGTATTTT
CATRLAGADTQYF
>-|TRBJ2-4|-|TRBV15
TGTGCCACCAGCAGAGATCAACTAGCCAAAAACATTCAGTACTTC
CATSRDQLAKNIQYF
>-|TRBJ2-1|-|TRBV6-4
TGTGCCAGCAGCGCCGGACAGTCTAGTGAGCAGTTCTTC
CASSAGQSSEQFF
>TRBD2|TRBJ2-4|-|TRBV6-5
TGTGCCAGCAGTTACTCGACTAGCGGGAGCGAAAACATTCAGTACTTC
CASSYSTSGSENIQYF
>TRBD1|TRBJ1-5|-|TRBV27
TGTGCCAGCAGTTTAACAGGGGGCGGTCAGCCCCAGCATTTT
CASSLTGGGQPQHF
>-|TRBJ1-1|-|TRBV6-5
TGTGCCAGCAGGGACCAGGGGACTGAAGCTTTCTTT
CASRDQGTEAFF
>TRBD2|TRBJ2-5|-|TRBV29-1
TGCAGCGTCCCAGGGGGACTAGCGGGATGGGAGACCCAGTACTTC
CSVPGGLAGWETQYF
>TRBD1|TRBJ2-7|-|TRBV18
TGTGCCAGCTCACCACCGAGCAGGGGGCGCATCGAGCAGTACTTC
CASSPPSRGRIEQYF
>-|TRBJ2-5|-|TRBV6-1
TGTGCCAGCAGCCTTTTGCAGGGGATAGAGACCCAGTACTTC
CASSLLQGIETQYF
>-|TRBJ1-1|once|TRBV5-1
TGCGCCAGCAGCTTGGAGGGGGGGAATGAAGCTTTCTTT
CASSLEGGNEAFF
>-|TRBJ1-1|-|TRBV7-2
TGTGCCAGCAGCTCGATGAGGCAGGGGACTGAAGCTTTCTTT
CASSSMRQGTEAFF
>-|TRBJ1-5|once|TRBV27
TGTGCCAGCAGTTTATTTTCCAGGTCAAGTCAGCCCCAGCATTTT
CASSLFSRSSQPQHF
>-|TRBJ2-7|-|TRBV5-1
TGCGCCAGCAGCTTGGGTGGCTTGTCCTACGAGCAGTACTTC
CASSLGGLSYEQYF
>-|TRBJ1-5|-|TRBV18
TGTGCCAGCTCACCACCGGGGACTCATCAGCCCCAGCATTTT
CASSPPGTHQPQHF
>-|TRBJ2-1|-|TRBV11-3
TGTGCCAGCAGCTTAGGAGACAATGAGCAGTTCTTC
CASSLGDNEQFF
>TRBD1|TRBJ2-5|few|TRBV29-1
TGCAGTCCCGGGACAGGGGAGACCCAGTACTTC
CSPGTGETQYF
>-|TRBJ2-3|-|TRBV19
TGTGCCAGTAGTATAGCGGGCACAGATACGCAGTATTTT
CASSIAGTDTQYF
>TRBD1|TRBJ2-7|-|TRBV5-1
TGCGCCAGCAGCCCGGCCAGGACAGGACCGTACGAGCAGTACTTC
CASSPARTGPYEQYF
>-|TRBJ1-4|-|TRBV5-6
TGTGCCAGCAGCTCGACAGTAACAACTAATGAAAAACTGTTTTTT
CASSSTVTTNEKLFF
>TRBD2|TRBJ2-2|-|TRBV6-1
TGTGCCAGCAGTGAAGCTCGGTTCACCGGGACTAGCTCCGGGGAGCTGTTTTTT
CASSEARFTGTSSGELFF
>-|TRBJ2-1|-|TRBV11-2
TGTGCCAGCCTCGGCGGGGCGCGGTACTCGGATGAGCAGTTCTTC
CASLGGARYSDEQFF
>-|TRBJ2-5|-|TRBV29-1
TGCAGCGTTGGACGGTCCCGGACACAAGAGACCCAGTACTTC
CSVGRSRTQETQYF
>TRBD1|TRBJ2-7|-|TRBV11-2
TGTGCCAGCAGCTTAGGGACAGGGGATTTTTACGAGCAGTACTTC
CASSLGTGDFYEQYF
>-|TRBJ2-5|once|TRBV21-1
TGTGCCAGCAGCAAACGGGCTAGCGGGGGGGCGGATGAGACCCAGTACTTC
CASSKRASGGADETQYF
>-|TRBJ1-3|once|TRBV7-9
TGTGCCAGCAGCTTAACGGGGGACGCTGGAAACACCATATATTTT
CASSLTGDAGNTIYF
>TRBD2|TRBJ2-7|-|TRBV30
TGTGCCTGGAGTGTCGATAGGGAGGGGGAGCAGTACTTC
CAWSVDREGEQYF
>-|TRBJ1-5|-|TRBV15
TGTGCCACCAGCAGTTCTCAGGGGACTCAGCCCCAGCATTTT
CATSSSQGTQPQHF
>-|TRBJ1-1|-|TRBV9
TGTGCCAGCAGCGTATTAGAGCCTGGAGCTTTCTTT
CASSVLEPGAFF
>TRBD1|TRBJ1-6|-|TRBV7-3
TGTGCCAGCAGCTTAACGACAGGGGGCATGTCACCCCTCCACTTT
CASSLTTGGMSPLHF
>TRBD1|TRBJ1-6|-|TRBV7-9
TGTGCCAGCAGCCCTACAGGGGTTTCCAATTCACCCCTCCACTTT
CASSPTGVSNSPLHF
>TRBD1|TRBJ2-7|-|TRBV7-2
TGTGCCAGCAGCTTTTTACAGGGGTACGAGCAGTACTTC
CASSFLQGYEQYF
>-|TRBJ1-4|-|TRBV30
TGTGCCTGCGAGGGGGGGGCAAGGGAAAAACTGTTTTTT
CACEGGAREKLFF
>-|TRBJ2-1|-|TRBV7-6
TGTGCCAGCAGCCCCCGAAGCGCCACCTACAATGAGCAGTTCTTC
CASSPRSATYNEQFF
>TRBD1|TRBJ1-1|-|TRBV11-2
TGTGCCAGCAGCGAACCGCCCCTTGGACAGGAGAACACTGAAGCTTTCTTT
CASSEPPLGQENTEAFF
>-|TRBJ1-1|-|TRBV30
TGTGCCTGGAGTGTACTAGCGAACACTGAAGCTTTCTTT
CAWSVLANTEAFF
>-|TRBJ1-5|once|TRBV5-6
TGTGCCAGCAGCTTGGCCGGGACTGCAGCTAATCAGCCCCAGCATTTT
CASSLAGTAANQPQHF
>-|TRBJ1-6|-|TRBV2
TGTGCCAGCAGACCGGGACATACTAATTCACCCCTCCACTTT
CASRPGHTNSPLHF
>TRBD1|TRBJ1-1|-|TRBV18
TGTGCCAGCTCACATGGGACAGGGGTGATGAACACTGAAGCTTTCTTT
CASSHGTGVMNTEAFF
>-|TRBJ1-3|few|TRBV19
TGTGCCAGTAGTATAGGTGACAGCCTCCCTGGAAACACCATATATTTT
CASSIGDSLPGNTIYF
>-|TRBJ1-5|-|TRBV11-3
TGTGCCAGCACCCCCTATGAGGCGGGTAGCAATCAGCCCCAGCATTTT
CASTPYEAGSNQPQHF
>-|TRBJ1-1|-|TRBV5-1
TGCGCCAGCAGCTTGGCCGGGGACATGAACACTGAAGCTTTCTTT
CASSLAGDMNTEAFF
>-|TRBJ1-2|-|TRBV7-2
TGTGCCAGCAGCTTGACAGTTGGGGGAGGTTTGTTTTCTGGCTACACCTTC
CASSLTVGGGLFSGYTF
>-|TRBJ2-2|-|TRBV27
TGTGCCAGCCTCCCGTTCGGGAACACCGGGGAGCTGTTTTTT
CASLPFGNTGELFF
>-|TRBJ2-7|once|TRBV7-2
TGTGCCAGCATCGCCCAGGGGCGAGAGCAGTACTTC
CASIAQGREQYF
>TRBD2|TRBJ2-3|-|TRBV7-2
TGTGCCAGCAGCTTAGAACTAGCGGGTGGTGGGAATACGCAGTATTTT
CASSLELAGGGNTQYF
>-|TRBJ2-5|once|TRBV27
TGTGCCAGCAGCCCAATCCAGGGTCAAGAGACCCAGTACTTC
CASSPIQGQETQYF
>TRBD1|TRBJ1-1|-|TRBV11-2
TGTGCCAGCAGCTTATGGACAGGGAACACTGAAGCTTTCTTT
CASSLWTGNTEAFF